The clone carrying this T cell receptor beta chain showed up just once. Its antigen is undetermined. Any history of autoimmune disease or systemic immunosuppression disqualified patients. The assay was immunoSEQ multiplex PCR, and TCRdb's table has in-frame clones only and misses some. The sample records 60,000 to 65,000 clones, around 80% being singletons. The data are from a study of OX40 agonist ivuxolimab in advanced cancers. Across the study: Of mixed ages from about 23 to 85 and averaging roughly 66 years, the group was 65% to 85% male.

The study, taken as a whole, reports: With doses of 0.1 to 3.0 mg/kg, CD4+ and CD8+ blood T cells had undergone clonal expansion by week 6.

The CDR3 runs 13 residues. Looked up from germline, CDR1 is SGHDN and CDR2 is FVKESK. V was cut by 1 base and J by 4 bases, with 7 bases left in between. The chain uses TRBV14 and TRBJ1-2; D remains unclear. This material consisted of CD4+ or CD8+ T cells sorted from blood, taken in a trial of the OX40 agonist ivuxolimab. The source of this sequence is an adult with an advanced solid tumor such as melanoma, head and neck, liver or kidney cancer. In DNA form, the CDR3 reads TGTGCCAGCAGCCAAGCGTCGTCCTATGGCTACACCTTC. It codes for CASSQASSYGYTF.